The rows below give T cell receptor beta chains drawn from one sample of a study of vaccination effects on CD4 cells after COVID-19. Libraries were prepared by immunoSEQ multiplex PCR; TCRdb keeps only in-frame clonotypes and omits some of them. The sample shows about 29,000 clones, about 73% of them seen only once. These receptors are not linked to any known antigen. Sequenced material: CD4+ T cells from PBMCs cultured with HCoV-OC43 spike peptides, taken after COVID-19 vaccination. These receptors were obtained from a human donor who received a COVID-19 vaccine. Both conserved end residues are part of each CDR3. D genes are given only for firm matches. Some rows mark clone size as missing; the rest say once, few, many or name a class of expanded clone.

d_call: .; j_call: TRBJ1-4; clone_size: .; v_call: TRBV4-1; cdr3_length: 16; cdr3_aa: CASSQDGLRNNEKLFF; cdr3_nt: TGCGCCAGCAGCCAAGATGGTCTACGGAACAATGAAAAACTGTTTTTT
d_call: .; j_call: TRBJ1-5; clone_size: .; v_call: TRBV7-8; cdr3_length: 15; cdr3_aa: CASSLGRAGNQPQHF; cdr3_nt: TGTGCCAGCAGCTTAGGCAGGGCGGGCAATCAGCCCCAGCATTTT
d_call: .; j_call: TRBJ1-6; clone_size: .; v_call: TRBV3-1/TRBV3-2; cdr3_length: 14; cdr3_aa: CASSPQGSHSPLHF; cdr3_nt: TGTGCCAGCAGCCCACAGGGATCACATTCACCCCTCCACTTT
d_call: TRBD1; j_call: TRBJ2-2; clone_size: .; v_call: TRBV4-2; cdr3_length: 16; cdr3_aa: CASSQGGQGNAGELFF; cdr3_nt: TGTGCCAGCAGCCAAGGTGGACAGGGGAACGCCGGGGAGCTGTTTTTT
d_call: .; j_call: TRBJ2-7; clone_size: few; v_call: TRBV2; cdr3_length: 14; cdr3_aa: CASRQAVHSYEQYF; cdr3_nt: TGTGCCAGCAGGCAGGCGGTCCACTCCTACGAGCAGTACTTC
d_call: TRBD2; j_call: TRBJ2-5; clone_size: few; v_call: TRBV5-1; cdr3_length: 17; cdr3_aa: CASSSTVSSGSGETQYF; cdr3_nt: TGCGCCAGCAGCTCGACAGTTTCTAGCGGGAGCGGAGAGACCCAGTACTTC
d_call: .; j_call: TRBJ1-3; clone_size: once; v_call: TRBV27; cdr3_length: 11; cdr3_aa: CASSLGNTIYF; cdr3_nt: TGTGCCAGCAGTTTAGGAAACACCATATATTTT
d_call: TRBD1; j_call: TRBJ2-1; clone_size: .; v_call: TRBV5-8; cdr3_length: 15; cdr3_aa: CASSLQGVVHNEQFF; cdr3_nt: TGTGCCAGCAGCTTGCAGGGGGTGGTACACAATGAGCAGTTCTTC
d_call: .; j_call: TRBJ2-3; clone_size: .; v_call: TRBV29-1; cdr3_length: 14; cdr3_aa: CSVVVGRRGGTQYF; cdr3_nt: TGCAGCGTTGTAGTAGGGCGGCGGGGAGGTACGCAGTATTTT
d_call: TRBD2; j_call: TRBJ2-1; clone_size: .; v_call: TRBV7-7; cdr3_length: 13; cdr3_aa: CASSVGLGNEQFF; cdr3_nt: TGTGCCAGCAGCGTGGGACTAGGCAATGAGCAGTTCTTC
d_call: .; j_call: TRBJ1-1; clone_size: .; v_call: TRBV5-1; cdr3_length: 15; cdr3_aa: CASSLATGLNTEAFF; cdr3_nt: TGCGCCAGCAGCTTGGCCACAGGGTTGAACACTGAAGCTTTCTTT
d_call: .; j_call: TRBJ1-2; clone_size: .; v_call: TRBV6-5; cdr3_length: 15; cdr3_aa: CASSPTKDSIYGYTF; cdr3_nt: TGTGCCAGCAGTCCGACGAAAGACAGCATCTATGGCTACACCTTC
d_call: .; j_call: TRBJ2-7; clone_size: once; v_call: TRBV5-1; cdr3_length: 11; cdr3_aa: CASSDGPEQYF; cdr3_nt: TGCGCCAGTTCCGATGGCCCCGAGCAGTACTTC
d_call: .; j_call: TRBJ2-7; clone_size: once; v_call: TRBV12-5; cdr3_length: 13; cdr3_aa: CASGLGQTYEQYF; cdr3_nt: TGTGCTAGTGGCCTCGGACAGACTTACGAGCAGTACTTC
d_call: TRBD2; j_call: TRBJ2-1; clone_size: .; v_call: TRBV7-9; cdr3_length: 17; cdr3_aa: CASSSSLASGSYNEQFF; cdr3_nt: TGTGCCAGCAGCTCCAGCCTTGCTAGCGGCTCCTACAATGAGCAGTTCTTC
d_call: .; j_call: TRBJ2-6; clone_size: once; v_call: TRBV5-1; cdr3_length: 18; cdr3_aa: CASSLAGTATSGANVLTF; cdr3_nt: TGCGCCAGCAGCTTGGCTGGGACGGCAACCTCTGGGGCCAACGTCCTGACTTTC
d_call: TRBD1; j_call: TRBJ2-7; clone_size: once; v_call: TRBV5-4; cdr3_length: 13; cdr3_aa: CASKMGQDYEQYF; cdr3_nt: TGTGCCAGCAAAATGGGACAGGACTACGAGCAGTACTTC
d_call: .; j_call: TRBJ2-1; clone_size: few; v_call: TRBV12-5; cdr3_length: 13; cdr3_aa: CASGLGRQSEQFF; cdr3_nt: TGTGCTAGTGGTTTGGGGCGACAGAGTGAGCAGTTCTTC
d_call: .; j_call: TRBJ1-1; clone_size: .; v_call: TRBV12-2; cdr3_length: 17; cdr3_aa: CASRLLDRGVMNTEAFF; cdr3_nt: TGTGCAAGTCGCTTACTAGACAGGGGGGTCATGAACACTGAAGCTTTCTTT
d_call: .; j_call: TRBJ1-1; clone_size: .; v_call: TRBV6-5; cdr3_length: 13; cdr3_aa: CASALGGPTEAFF; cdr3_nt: TGTGCCAGCGCGCTGGGGGGGCCAACTGAAGCTTTCTTT
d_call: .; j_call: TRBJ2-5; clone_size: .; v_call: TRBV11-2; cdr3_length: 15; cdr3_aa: CASSLGGTTQETQYF; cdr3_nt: TGTGCCAGCAGCTTAGGTGGAACGACCCAAGAGACCCAGTACTTC
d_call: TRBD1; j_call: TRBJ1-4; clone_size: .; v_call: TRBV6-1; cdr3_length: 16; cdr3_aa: CASSEALGTGGEKLFF; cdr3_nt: TGTGCCAGCAGTGAAGCGCTTGGGACAGGGGGCGAAAAACTGTTTTTT
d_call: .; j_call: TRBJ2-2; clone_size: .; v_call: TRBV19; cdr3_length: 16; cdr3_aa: CASSIGQISLTGELFF; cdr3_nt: TGTGCCAGTAGTATTGGCCAAATATCCTTAACCGGGGAGCTGTTTTTT
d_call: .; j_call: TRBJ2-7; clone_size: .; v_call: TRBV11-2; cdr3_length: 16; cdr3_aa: CASSLEATVSSYEQYF; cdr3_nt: TGTGCCAGCAGCTTAGAAGCGACAGTGAGCTCCTACGAGCAGTACTTC